The rows below give T cell receptor beta chains drawn from one sample of a study of blood T cell repertoires in COVID-19. The method was immunoSEQ multiplex PCR; TCRdb's version includes in-frame clones alone and lacks a portion of them. Of more than 200,000 clones listed, approximately 80% are singletons. The specimen was peripheral blood. These receptors all come from a middle-aged man with acute or convalescent COVID-19. CDR3s include the opening cysteine and the closing phenylalanine or tryptophan. The D gene is left open where the match is weak. For some rows the clone size is stated as once, few or many, or as a class when expanded; others skip it.

NA | TRBJ2-5 | NA | TRBV27 | CASSLRDQETQYF | TGTGCCAGCAGCCTCAGGGATCAAGAGACCCAGTACTTC
NA | TRBJ1-2 | NA | TRBV6-5 | CASSAITLPGGYTF | TGTGCCAGCAGCGCTATAACCTTACCAGGTGGCTACACCTTC
NA | TRBJ2-7 | NA | TRBV19 | CASSIETGSSYEQYF | TGTGCCAGTAGTATAGAAACAGGGAGCTCCTACGAGCAGTACTTC
TRBD1 | TRBJ2-1 | NA | TRBV20-1 | CSASPVWGQGTNEQFF | TGCAGTGCGAGTCCCGTTTGGGGACAGGGTACCAATGAGCAGTTCTTC
NA | TRBJ1-4 | NA | TRBV5-5 | CASTGGPLNEKLFF | TGTGCCAGCACCGGGGGACCGCTCAATGAAAAACTGTTTTTT
NA | TRBJ2-5 | few | TRBV7-2 | CASSLLTVPYF | TGTGCCAGCAGCTTACTGACAGTCCCGTACTTC
TRBD2 | TRBJ2-1 | NA | TRBV7-9 | CASSRPGLAGGPNEQFF | TGTGCCAGCAGCAGACCGGGACTAGCGGGAGGGCCCAATGAGCAGTTCTTC
NA | TRBJ1-1 | NA | TRBV10-1 | CASTTDRSTEAFF | TGCGCCAGCACCACGGACAGATCCACTGAAGCTTTCTTT
NA | TRBJ1-2 | NA | TRBV20-1 | CSARSVRGYTF | TGCAGTGCTAGGTCTGTGAGGGGCTACACCTTC
TRBD1 | TRBJ1-1 | NA | TRBV7-9 | CASSLARGQGGTEAFF | TGTGCCAGCAGCTTAGCGAGGGGGCAGGGAGGCACTGAAGCTTTCTTT
NA | TRBJ2-7 | NA | TRBV18 | CASARGASDEQYF | TGTGCCAGTGCGCGAGGAGCTAGCGACGAGCAGTACTTC
NA | TRBJ2-3 | once | TRBV12-2 | CASRNPDRGHRTDTQYF | TGTGCAAGTCGCAATCCGGACAGGGGCCATCGCACAGATACGCAGTATTTT
NA | TRBJ2-2 | NA | TRBV7-9 | CASSPLETNTGELFF | TGTGCCAGCAGCCCTTTGGAGACGAACACCGGGGAGCTGTTTTTT
NA | TRBJ2-1 | NA | TRBV30 | CAWSSERVFAEQFF | TGTGCCTGGAGTTCGGAACGGGTATTCGCTGAGCAGTTCTTC